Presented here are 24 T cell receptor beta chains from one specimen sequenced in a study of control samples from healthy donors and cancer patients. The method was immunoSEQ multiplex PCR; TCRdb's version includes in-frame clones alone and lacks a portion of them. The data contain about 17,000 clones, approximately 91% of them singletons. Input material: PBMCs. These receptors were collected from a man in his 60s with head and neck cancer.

The CDR3 nucleotides read TGTGCCAGCAGTCGACAGGGGGGTCAAGAGACCCAGTACTTC. This gives the protein CASSRQGGQETQYF. The chain uses TRBV2 and TRBJ2-5; TRBD1 matches 9 bases. This CDR3 is 14 amino acids long. In germline, CDR1 is SNHLY, CDR2 FYNNEI. The trim removed 5 bases at V and 2 bases at J, leaving 3 bases unmatched. The variable domain in full, with the rest retrieved from reference TRBV2 and TRBJ2-5, is EPEVTQTPSHQVTQMGQEVILRCVPISNHLYFYWYRQILGQKVEFLVSFYNNEISEKSEIFDDQFSVERPDGSNFTLKIRSTKLEDSAMYFCASSRQGGQETQYFGPGTRLLVL.

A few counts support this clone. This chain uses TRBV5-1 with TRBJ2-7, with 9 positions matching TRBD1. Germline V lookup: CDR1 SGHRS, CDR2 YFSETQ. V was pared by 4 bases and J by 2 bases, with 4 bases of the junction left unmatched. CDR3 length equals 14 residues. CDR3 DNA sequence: TGCGCCAGCAGCAAGGACAGGGGACCCTACGAGCAGTACTTC. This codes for CASSKDRGPYEQYF.

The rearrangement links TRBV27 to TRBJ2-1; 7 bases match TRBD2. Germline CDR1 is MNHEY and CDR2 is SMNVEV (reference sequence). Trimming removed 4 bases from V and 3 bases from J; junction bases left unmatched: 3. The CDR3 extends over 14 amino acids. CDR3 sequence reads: CASSSGLVYNEQFF. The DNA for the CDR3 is TGTGCCAGCAGTTCCGGACTAGTCTACAATGAGCAGTTCTTC.

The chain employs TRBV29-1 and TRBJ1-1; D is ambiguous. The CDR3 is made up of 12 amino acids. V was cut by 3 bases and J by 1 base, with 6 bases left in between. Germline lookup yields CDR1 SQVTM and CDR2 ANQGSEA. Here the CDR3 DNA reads TGCAGCGTTGAGTGGGGGAACACTGAAGCTTTCTTT. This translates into CSVEWGNTEAFF.

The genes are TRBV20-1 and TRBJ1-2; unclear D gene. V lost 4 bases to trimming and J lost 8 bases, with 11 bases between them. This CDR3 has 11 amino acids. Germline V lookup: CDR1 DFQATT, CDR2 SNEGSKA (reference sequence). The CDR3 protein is CSAIPLGGYTF. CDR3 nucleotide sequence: TGCAGTGCTATCCCCCTGGGCGGCTACACCTTC.

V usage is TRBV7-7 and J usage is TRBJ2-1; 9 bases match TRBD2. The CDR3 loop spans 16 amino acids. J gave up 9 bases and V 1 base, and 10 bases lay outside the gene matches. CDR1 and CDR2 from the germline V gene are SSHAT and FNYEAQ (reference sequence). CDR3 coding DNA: TGTGCCAGCAGCTTAGGCGGTAGCGGGGGTGCGGGTGAGCAGTTCTTC. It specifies CASSLGGSGGAGEQFF.

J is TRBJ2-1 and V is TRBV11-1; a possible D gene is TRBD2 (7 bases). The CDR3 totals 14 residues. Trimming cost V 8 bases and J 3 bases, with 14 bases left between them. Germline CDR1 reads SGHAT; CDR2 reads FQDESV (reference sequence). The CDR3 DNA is TGTGCCAGCGGATTAGGGGGGGGCTACAATGAGCAGTTCTTC. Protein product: CASGLGGGYNEQFF.

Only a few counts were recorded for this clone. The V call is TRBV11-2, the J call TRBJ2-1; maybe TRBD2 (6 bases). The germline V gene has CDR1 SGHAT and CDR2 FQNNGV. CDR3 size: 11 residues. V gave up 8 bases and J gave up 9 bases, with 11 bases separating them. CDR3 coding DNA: TGTGCCAGCCCTGTCGGGGGTGAGCAGTTCTTC. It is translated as CASPVGGEQFF.

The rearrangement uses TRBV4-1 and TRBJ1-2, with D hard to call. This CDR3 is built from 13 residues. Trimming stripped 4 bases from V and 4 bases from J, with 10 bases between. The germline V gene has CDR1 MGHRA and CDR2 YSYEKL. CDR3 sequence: CASSPLKAYGYTF. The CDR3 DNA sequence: TGCGCCAGCAGCCCCCTCAAGGCCTATGGCTACACCTTC.

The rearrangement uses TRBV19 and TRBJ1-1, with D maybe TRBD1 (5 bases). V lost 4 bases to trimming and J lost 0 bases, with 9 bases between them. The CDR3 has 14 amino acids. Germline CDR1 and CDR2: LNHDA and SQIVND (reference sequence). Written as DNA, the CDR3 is TGTGCCAGTAGTACCCGGGGCATGAACACTGAAGCTTTCTTT. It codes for CASSTRGMNTEAFF.

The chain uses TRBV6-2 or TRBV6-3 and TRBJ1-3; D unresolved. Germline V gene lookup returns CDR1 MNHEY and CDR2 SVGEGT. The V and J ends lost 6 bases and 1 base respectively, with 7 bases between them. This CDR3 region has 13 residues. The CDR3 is CASSLQSGNTIYF. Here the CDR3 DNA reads TGTGCCAGCAGCCTTCAGTCTGGAAACACCATATATTTT.

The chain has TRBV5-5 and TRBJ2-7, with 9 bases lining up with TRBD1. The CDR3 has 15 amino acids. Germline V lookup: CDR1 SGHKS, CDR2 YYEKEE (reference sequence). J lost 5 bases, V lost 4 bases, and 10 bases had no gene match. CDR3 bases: TGTGCCAGCAGCGACCGGGACAGGGATTTAGACGAGCAGTACTTC. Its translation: CASSDRDRDLDEQYF.

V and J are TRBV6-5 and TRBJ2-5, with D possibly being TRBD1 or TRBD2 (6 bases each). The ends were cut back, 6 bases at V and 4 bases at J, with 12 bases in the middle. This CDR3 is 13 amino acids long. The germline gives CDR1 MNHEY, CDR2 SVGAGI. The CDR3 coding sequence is TGTGCCAGCAGGGGGGGCCAGGGAGAGACCCAGTACTTC. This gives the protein CASRGGQGETQYF.

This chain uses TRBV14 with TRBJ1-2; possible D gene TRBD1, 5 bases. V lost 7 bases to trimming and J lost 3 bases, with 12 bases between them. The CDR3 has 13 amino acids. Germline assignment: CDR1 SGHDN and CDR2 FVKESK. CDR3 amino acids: CASKRGNDYGYTF. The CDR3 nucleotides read TGTGCCAGCAAGCGGGGCAACGACTATGGCTACACCTTC.

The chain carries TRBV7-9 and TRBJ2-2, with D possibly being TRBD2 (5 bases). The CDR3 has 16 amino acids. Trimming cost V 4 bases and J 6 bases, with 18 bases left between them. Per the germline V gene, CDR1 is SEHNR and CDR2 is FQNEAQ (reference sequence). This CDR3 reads CASSSRVPLGSGELFF. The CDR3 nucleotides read TGTGCCAGCAGCTCAAGGGTCCCACTAGGCTCCGGGGAGCTGTTTTTT.

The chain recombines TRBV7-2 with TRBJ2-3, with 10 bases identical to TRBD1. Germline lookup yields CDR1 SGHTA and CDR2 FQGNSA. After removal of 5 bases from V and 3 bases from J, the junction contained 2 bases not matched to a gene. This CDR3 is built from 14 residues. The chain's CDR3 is CASSPGQGTDTQYF. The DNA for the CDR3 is TGTGCCAGCAGCCCGGGACAGGGGACAGATACGCAGTATTTT. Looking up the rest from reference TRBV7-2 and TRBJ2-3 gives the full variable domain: GAGVSQSPSNKVTEKGKDVELRCDPISGHTALYWYRQSLGQGLEFLIYFQGNSAPDKSGLPSDRFSAERTGGSVSTLTIQRTQQEDSAVYLCASSPGQGTDTQYFGPGTRLTVL.

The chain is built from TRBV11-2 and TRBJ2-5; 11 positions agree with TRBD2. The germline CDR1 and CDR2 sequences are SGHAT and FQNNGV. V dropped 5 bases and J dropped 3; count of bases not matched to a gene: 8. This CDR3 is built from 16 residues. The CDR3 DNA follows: TGTGCCAGCAGCCCCGGGGGACTAGCGGTTAAAGAGACCCAGTACTTC. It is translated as CASSPGGLAVKETQYF. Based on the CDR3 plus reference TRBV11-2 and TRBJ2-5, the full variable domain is EAGVAQSPRYKIIEKRQSVAFWCNPISGHATLYWYQQILGQGPKLLIQFQNNGVVDDSQLPKDRFSAERLKGVDSTLKIQPAKLEDSAVYLCASSPGGLAVKETQYFGPGTRLLVL.

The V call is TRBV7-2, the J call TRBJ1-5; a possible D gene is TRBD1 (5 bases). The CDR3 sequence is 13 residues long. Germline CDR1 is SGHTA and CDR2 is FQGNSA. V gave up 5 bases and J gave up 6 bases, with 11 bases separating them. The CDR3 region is CASSAPGGQPQHF. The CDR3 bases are TGTGCCAGCAGCGCCCCGGGGGGTCAGCCCCAGCATTTT.

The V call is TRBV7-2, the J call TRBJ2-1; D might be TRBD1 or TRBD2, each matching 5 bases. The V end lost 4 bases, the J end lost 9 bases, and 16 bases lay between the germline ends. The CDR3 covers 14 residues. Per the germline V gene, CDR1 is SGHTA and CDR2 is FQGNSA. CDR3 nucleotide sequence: TGTGCCAGCAGCTCAGTGTGGCTTGGGGGTGAGCAGTTCTTC. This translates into CASSSVWLGGEQFF.

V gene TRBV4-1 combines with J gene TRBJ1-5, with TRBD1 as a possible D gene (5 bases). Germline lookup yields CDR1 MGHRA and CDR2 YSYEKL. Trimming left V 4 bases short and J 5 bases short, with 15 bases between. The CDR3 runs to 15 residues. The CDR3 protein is CASSLGWGEHQPQHF. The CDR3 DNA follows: TGCGCCAGCAGCCTCGGATGGGGGGAGCATCAGCCCCAGCATTTT.

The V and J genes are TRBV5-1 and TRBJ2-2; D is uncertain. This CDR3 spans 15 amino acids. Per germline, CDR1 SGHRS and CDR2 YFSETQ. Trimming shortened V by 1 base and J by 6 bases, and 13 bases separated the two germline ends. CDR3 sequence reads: CASSLSPREAGELFF. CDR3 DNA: TGCGCCAGCAGCTTGAGCCCAAGGGAAGCCGGGGAGCTGTTTTTT.

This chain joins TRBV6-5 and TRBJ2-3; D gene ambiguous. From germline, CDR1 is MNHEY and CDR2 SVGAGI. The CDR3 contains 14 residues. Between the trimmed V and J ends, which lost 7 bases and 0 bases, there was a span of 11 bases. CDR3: CASKPRPSTDTQYF. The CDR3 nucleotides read TGTGCCAGCAAACCCCGCCCTAGCACAGATACGCAGTATTTT.

In nucleotides, the CDR3 is TGTGCCAGCAGTAGTTCCGGCCGGGTCACTGAAGCTTTCTTT. The encoded protein is CASSSSGRVTEAFF. The chain employs TRBV6-5 and TRBJ1-1; D gene unclear. Looked up from germline, CDR1 is MNHEY and CDR2 is SVGAGI. This CDR3 has 14 amino acids. The V end was cut by 5 bases, the J end by 4 bases, with 14 bases between.

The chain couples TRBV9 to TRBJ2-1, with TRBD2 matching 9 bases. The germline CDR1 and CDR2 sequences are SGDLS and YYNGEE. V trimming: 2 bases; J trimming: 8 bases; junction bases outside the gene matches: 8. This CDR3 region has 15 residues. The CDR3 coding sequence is TGTGCCAGCAGCGTTCTAGCGGGGCCGGGGCATGAGCAGTTCTTC. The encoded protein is CASSVLAGPGHEQFF.